One and the same sample provided the 30 T cell receptor beta chains below, sequenced in a study of T cells in Graves' hyperthyroidism and ophthalmopathy. TCR beta CDR3 sequences were amplified from RNA transcripts. The TCR CDR3 was amplified in a first-round RT-PCR using the HTBI primer set. Using its own MiXCR run on the multiplex PCR reads, TCRdb lists one record per CDR3 protein. The table records 700,000 to 950,000 distinct CDR3 sequences, 35% of them present only once. The sequenced sample was blood. Receptors originate from a woman in her forties with Graves' hyperthyroidism.

The V and J genes are TRBV25-1 and TRBJ2-7; 7 nucleotides align to TRBD1. This CDR3 spans 12 amino acids. With 7 bases clipped from V and 7 bases from J, the junction kept 7 bases outside the gene matches. Germline V CDR1 and CDR2: MGHDK, SYGVNS. CDR3 in amino acids: CASTDRPQEQYF. The DNA of the CDR3 is TGTGCCAGCACGGACAGGCCTCAGGAGCAGTACTTC.

This clonotype was detected a few times. The chain joins TRBV12-3 or TRBV12-4 to TRBJ1-3; D gene ambiguous. Trimming stripped 4 bases from V and 8 bases from J, with 21 bases between. The CDR3 is 16 amino acids. The CDR3 coding sequence is TGTGCCAGCAGTTACGGGCAACGACGCTATGGCTACACCATATATTTT. It is translated as CASSYGQRRYGYTIYF.

This clonotype was recorded once. This chain joins TRBV24-1 and TRBJ1-3; unclear D gene. Deletions cut 3 bases from V and 4 bases from J, with 9 bases between. Germline V gene lookup returns CDR1 KGHDR and CDR2 SFDVKD. This CDR3 contains 14 residues. The CDR3 sequence: CATSDGSAGNTIYF. Written as DNA, the CDR3 is TGTGCCACCAGTGATGGTTCGGCGGGAAACACCATATATTTT.

This clonotype has ten or more counts. V and J are TRBV29-1 and TRBJ2-5; weak D call: TRBD1 (5 bases). Germline V gene sequence: CDR1 SQVTM, CDR2 ANQGSEA. V lost 4 bases, J lost 5 bases, and 8 bases lay in between. This CDR3 has 11 residues. Here the CDR3 reads CSVAGFETQYF. Written as DNA, the CDR3 is TGCAGCGTTGCAGGGTTCGAGACCCAGTACTTC.

This clonotype has at least ten counts. The rearrangement links TRBV12-3 or TRBV12-4 to TRBJ1-2; D ambiguous. The CDR3 loop spans 14 amino acids. V was trimmed by 7 bases and J by 4 bases, leaving 16 bases between them. In DNA, the CDR3 is TGTGCCAGCATGCCCCACGGGGATCTCTATGGCTACACCTTC. Protein: CASMPHGDLYGYTF.

The gene calls are TRBV11-3 and TRBJ1-5, with D possibly TRBD1 on 5 matching bases. The CDR3 totals 15 residues. From germline, CDR1 is SGHNT and CDR2 YENEEA. V lost 3 bases and J lost 2, with 11 bases in between. CDR3 sequence reads: CASSLSDTCNQPQHF. Here the CDR3 DNA reads TGTGCCAGCAGCTTGTCGGACACCTGCAATCAGCCCCAGCATTTT.

The sample holds a few counts of this clonotype. This sequence joins TRBV7-8 and TRBJ1-2, with 10 bases aligning to TRBD1. Germline-derived CDR1 and CDR2 are SGHVS and FQNEAQ. Unmatched junction bases numbered 5, after V lost 6 bases and J lost 4 bases. The CDR3 extends over 14 amino acids. CDR3 loop: CASRRDRGPYGYTF. The CDR3 DNA follows: TGTGCCAGCAGACGGGACAGGGGCCCCTATGGCTACACCTTC.

As for this clonotype: At one boundary the junction diverges from the germline segment, which might be a read error. The chain links TRBV10-2 to TRBJ1-1; 9 bases are a match to TRBD1. Per germline, CDR1 WSHSY and CDR2 SAAADI. The CDR3 runs 16 residues. Written as DNA, the CDR3 is TGTGCCAGCAGACGCCAGACAGGGGGGAATAAGGGTGAAGCTTTCTTT. Protein product: CASRRQTGGNKGEAFF.

This clonotype was seen at least ten times. This chain connects TRBV5-1 to TRBJ2-2, with D uncertain. The CDR3 contains 14 residues. Trimming took off 4 bases at V and 1 base at J, with 8 bases between the two ends. Germline assignment: CDR1 SGHRS and CDR2 YFSETQ. CDR3 amino acids: CASSRLGNTGELFF. For the CDR3, the DNA is TGCGCCAGCAGCCGCCTAGGGAACACCGGGGAGCTGTTTTTT.

The chain uses TRBV9 and TRBJ1-2; D uncertain. The V end was cut by 5 bases, the J end by 6 bases, with 11 bases between. The germline V gene encodes CDR1 SGDLS and CDR2 YYNGEE. This CDR3 comprises 12 residues. CDR3 nucleotide sequence: TGTGCCAGCAGTTGGGCGGGGAATGGCTACACCTTC. It is translated as CASSWAGNGYTF.

CDR3 region: CASSQWSQHLTF. CDR3 sequence (DNA): TGTGCCAGCAGCCAGTGGAGCCAGCACCTGACTTTC. The rearrangement links TRBV14 to TRBJ2-6, with D uncertain. Trimming stripped 3 bases from V and 15 bases from J, with 12 bases between. CDR1 is SGHDN and CDR2 is FVKESK in the germline V gene. The CDR3 has 12 amino acids.

The chain is built from TRBV10-3 and TRBJ2-5; D may be TRBD2 (5 bases). Germline CDR1 and CDR2: ENHRY and SYGVKD. The CDR3 runs 16 residues. Trimming pared 10 bases from V and 1 base from J, leaving 22 bases between. CDR3 region: CASSPFAEGPQETQYF. The CDR3 DNA reads as TGTGCCAGCAGCCCGTTTGCAGAGGGCCCCCAAGAGACCCAGTACTTC.

The chain recombines TRBV10-3 with TRBJ1-5; the D gene is possibly TRBD1 (5 bases). The CDR3 consists of 15 residues. Germline values: CDR1 ENHRY, CDR2 SYGVKD. Trimming removed 6 bases from V and 0 bases from J, with 12 bases in between. CDR3: CAISKKQDSNQPQHF. The DNA for the CDR3 is TGTGCCATCAGCAAGAAACAGGATAGCAATCAGCCCCAGCATTTT.

This clonotype occurred many times. The chain is built from TRBV5-4 and TRBJ2-5; TRBD1 might be the D (6 bases). CDR1 SGHNT and CDR2 YYREEE come from the germline V gene (reference sequence). This CDR3 is 17 amino acids long. The V end was cut by 4 bases, the J end by 2 bases, with 21 bases between. Here the CDR3 reads CASSPGPEADRQETQYF. The CDR3 nucleotides are TGTGCCAGCAGCCCTGGACCAGAGGCTGACAGGCAAGAGACCCAGTACTTC.

The genes are TRBV5-1 and TRBJ2-5; D may be TRBD1 (6 bases). Germline CDR1 reads SGHRS; CDR2 reads YFSETQ. Trimming cost V 2 bases and J 3 bases, with 11 bases left between them. This CDR3 has 14 amino acids. Written as DNA, the CDR3 is TGCGCCAGCAGCTTAAGGGGGACAAAAGAGACCCAGTACTTC. This gives the protein CASSLRGTKETQYF.

The table lists this clonotype with a few counts. CDR3 protein: CSATSTGYGYTF. The CDR3 bases are TGCAGTGCAACATCGACAGGCTATGGCTACACCTTC. The chain joins TRBV20-1 to TRBJ1-2; tentative D call: TRBD1 (6 bases). The CDR3 is 12 residues long. Trimming stripped 6 bases from V and 4 bases from J, with 12 bases between. CDR1 and CDR2 (germline): DFQATT, SNEGSKA (reference sequence).

This clonotype was seen ten or more times. The CDR3 here is CASSQAWTGNQPQHF. The CDR3 DNA reads as TGCGCCAGCAGCCAAGCCTGGACGGGCAATCAGCCCCAGCATTTT. This chain connects TRBV4-1 to TRBJ1-5, with unresolved D. The CDR3 consists of 15 residues. V gave up 1 base and J gave up 2 bases, with 9 bases separating them. Germline CDR1 is MGHRA and CDR2 is YSYEKL.

This clonotype has at least ten counts. The rearrangement joins TRBV2 to TRBJ1-1, with D possibly matching TRBD1 (5 bases). The V end was cut by 7 bases, the J end by 5 bases, with 20 bases between. The CDR3 totals 15 residues. Germline V gene data show CDR1 as SNHLY and CDR2 as FYNNEI. The CDR3 nucleotides are TGTGCCAGCACTCCCGGGAGGGGAGGAGGGACTGAAGCTTTCTTT. The encoded protein is CASTPGRGGGTEAFF.

Many counts were recorded for this clonotype. V and J are TRBV5-6 and TRBJ2-7; D uncertain. The CDR3 is 11 amino acids. Germline V gene sequence: CDR1 SGHDT, CDR2 YYEEEE. The ends were cut back, 0 bases at V and 6 bases at J, with 4 bases in the middle. CDR3 bases: TGTGCCAGCAGCTTGGAACTCGAGCAGTACTTC. This encodes CASSLELEQYF. Combining the CDR3 with reference TRBV5-6 and TRBJ2-7 gives the whole variable domain DAGVTQSPTHLIKTRGQQVTLRCSPKSGHDTVSWYQQALGQGPQFIFQYYEEEERQRGNFPDRFSGHQFPNYSSELNVNALLLGDSALYLCASSLELEQYFGPGTRLTVT.

The J gene is TRBJ1-4, the V gene TRBV29-1; D gene unclear. This CDR3 is 16 amino acids long. Germline CDR1 is SQVTM and CDR2 is ANQGSEA. With 5 bases removed from V and 7 bases from J, the gap between germline ends came to 23 bases. CDR3 region: CSVSQGSGAGSEKLFF. CDR3 coding DNA: TGCAGCGTTAGCCAAGGCTCGGGCGCTGGAAGTGAAAAACTGTTTTTT.

This clonotype came up many times. The rearrangement links TRBV10-3 to TRBJ1-6; the D gene is possibly TRBD1 (5 bases). The CDR3 runs to 15 residues. Trimming shortened V by 7 bases and J by 7 bases, and 17 bases separated the two germline ends. Germline values: CDR1 ENHRY, CDR2 SYGVKD. CDR3 in DNA: TGTGCCATCACTCGTACGACAGCCCTAAATTCACCCCTCCACTTT. It is translated as CAITRTTALNSPLHF.

CDR3 DNA sequence: TGCCAGCAGCCAAGATTCGGGGGCTACGGTGGCTACACCTTC. Amino acids: CQQPRFGGYGGYTF. The rearrangement uses TRBV29-1 and TRBJ1-2; tentatively, D is TRBD1 (6 bases). This CDR3 region has 14 residues. Germline CDR1 and CDR2: SQVTM and ANQGSEA.

The chain uses TRBV10-3 and TRBJ1-2; 12 bases fit TRBD1. The ends lost 0 bases at V and 5 bases at J; junction bases unmatched: 1. CDR1 is ENHRY, CDR2 SYGVKD, per germline. The CDR3 has 15 amino acids. For the CDR3, the DNA is TGTGCCATCAGTGAGTCGGGACAGGGGGCATATGGCTACACCTTC. Translation gives CAISESGQGAYGYTF.

This clonotype has only a few counts. The rearrangement links TRBV7-2 to TRBJ2-7; 13 bases agree with TRBD2. The ends lost 5 bases at V and 2 bases at J; junction bases unmatched: 6. Germline values: CDR1 SGHTA, CDR2 FQGNSA. This CDR3 spans 16 amino acids. The CDR3 region is CASSQVGTSGAYEQYF. The DNA of the CDR3 is TGTGCCAGCAGCCAAGTCGGGACTAGCGGGGCCTACGAGCAGTACTTC.

Many counts were recorded for this clonotype. The chain carries TRBV7-9 and TRBJ2-5; tentatively, D is TRBD1 or TRBD2 (5 bases each). V was clipped by 2 bases and J by 6 bases, with 19 bases between them. The CDR3 consists of 16 residues. Germline CDR1 reads SEHNR; CDR2 reads FQNEAQ (reference sequence). CDR3 nucleotide sequence: TGTGCCAGCAGCTTATCCCGGGACGGGGATAGGCAGACCCAGTACTTC. It yields the protein CASSLSRDGDRQTQYF.

The chain has TRBV25-1 and TRBJ2-7, with D perhaps being TRBD1 or TRBD2 (6 bases each). Per germline, CDR1 MGHDK and CDR2 SYGVNS. The CDR3 extends over 15 amino acids. Trimming left V 4 bases short and J 6 bases short, with 19 bases between. This CDR3 reads CASSVSVTGAFEQYF. The DNA of the CDR3 is TGTGCCAGCAGTGTGTCCGTAACGGGGGCATTCGAGCAGTACTTC.

This clonotype was seen ten or more times. V and J are TRBV29-1 and TRBJ2-5, with D possibly being TRBD1 (6 bases). The CDR3 spans 12 residues. Germline-derived CDR1 and CDR2 are SQVTM and ANQGSEA. V gave up 4 bases and J gave up 12 bases, with 18 bases separating them. CDR3 loop: CSVAVGGERKYF. CDR3 DNA sequence: TGCAGCGTTGCGGTAGGGGGAGAACGAAAGTACTTC.

This clonotype has only a few counts. The chain links TRBV7-9 to TRBJ2-5; D is perhaps TRBD1 (6 bases). The V and J ends lost 4 bases and 3 bases respectively, with 12 bases between them. This CDR3 is built from 14 residues. Germline V gives CDR1 SEHNR, CDR2 FQNEAQ (reference sequence). The CDR3 sequence is CASSSQGKEETQYF. DNA of the CDR3: TGTGCCAGCAGCTCCCAGGGGAAGGAAGAGACCCAGTACTTC.

This clonotype was observed a handful of times. The rearrangement links TRBV9 to TRBJ1-1, with D uncertain. Looked up from germline, CDR1 is SGDLS and CDR2 is YYNGEE. The CDR3 contains 17 residues. The germline V and J ends were trimmed by 4 bases and 0 bases, with 19 bases remaining between them. CDR3 in DNA: TGTGCCAGCAGCCCCACAGCGACGGACTACATGAACACTGAAGCTTTCTTT. Protein sequence: CASSPTATDYMNTEAFF.

This clonotype appeared a few times. This chain joins TRBV5-6 and TRBJ2-2, with TRBD1 as a possible D gene (5 bases). This CDR3 comprises 17 residues. The V end was cut by 4 bases, the J end by 0 bases, with 16 bases between. CDR1 is SGHDT, CDR2 YYEEEE, per germline. The CDR3: CASSADRLGSNTGELFF. The CDR3 DNA follows: TGTGCCAGCAGCGCCGACAGATTGGGGTCGAACACCGGGGAGCTGTTTTTT.